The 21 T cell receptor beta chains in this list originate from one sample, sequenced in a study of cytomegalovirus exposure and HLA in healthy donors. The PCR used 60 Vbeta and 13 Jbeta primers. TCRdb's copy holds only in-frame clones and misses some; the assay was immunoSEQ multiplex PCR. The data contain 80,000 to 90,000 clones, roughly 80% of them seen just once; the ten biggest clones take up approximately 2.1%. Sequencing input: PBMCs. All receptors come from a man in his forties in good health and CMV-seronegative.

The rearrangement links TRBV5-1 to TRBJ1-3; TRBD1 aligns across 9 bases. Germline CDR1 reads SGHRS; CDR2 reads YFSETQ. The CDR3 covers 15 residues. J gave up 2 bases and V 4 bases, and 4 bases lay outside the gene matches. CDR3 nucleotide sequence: TGCGCCAGCAGCCGGGACAGGGCAGCTGGAAACACCATATATTTT. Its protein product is CASSRDRAAGNTIYF.

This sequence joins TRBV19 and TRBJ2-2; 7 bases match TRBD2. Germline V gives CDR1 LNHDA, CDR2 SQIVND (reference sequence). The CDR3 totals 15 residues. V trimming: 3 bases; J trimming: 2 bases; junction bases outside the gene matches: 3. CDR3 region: CASSMGGDNTGELFF. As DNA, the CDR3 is TGTGCCAGTAGTATGGGAGGGGATAACACCGGGGAGCTGTTTTTT.

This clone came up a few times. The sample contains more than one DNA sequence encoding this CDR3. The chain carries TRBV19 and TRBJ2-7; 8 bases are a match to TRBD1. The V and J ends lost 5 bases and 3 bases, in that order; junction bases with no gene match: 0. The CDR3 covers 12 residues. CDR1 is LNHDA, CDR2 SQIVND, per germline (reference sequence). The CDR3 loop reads CASSDRGYEQYF. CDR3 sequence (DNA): TGTGCCAGTAGTGACAGGGGCTACGAGCAGTACTTC.

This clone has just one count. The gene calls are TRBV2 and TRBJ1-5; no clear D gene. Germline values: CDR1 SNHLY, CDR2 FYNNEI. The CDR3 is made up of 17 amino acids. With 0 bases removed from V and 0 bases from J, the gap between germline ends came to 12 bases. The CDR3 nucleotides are TGTGCCAGCAGTGAAGCGCTTGAGGGTCCTAGCAATCAGCCCCAGCATTTT. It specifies CASSEALEGPSNQPQHF.

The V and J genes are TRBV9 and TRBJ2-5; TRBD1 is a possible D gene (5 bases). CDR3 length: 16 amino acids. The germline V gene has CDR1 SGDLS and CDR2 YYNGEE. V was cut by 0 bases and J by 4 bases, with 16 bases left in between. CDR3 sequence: CASSVESQVWGETQYF. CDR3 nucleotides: TGTGCCAGCAGCGTAGAATCACAGGTGTGGGGAGAGACCCAGTACTTC.

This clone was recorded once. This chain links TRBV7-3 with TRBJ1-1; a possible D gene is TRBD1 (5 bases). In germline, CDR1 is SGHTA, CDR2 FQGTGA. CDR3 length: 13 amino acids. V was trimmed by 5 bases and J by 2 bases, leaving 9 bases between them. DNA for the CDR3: TGTGCCAGCAGCCAGGGATCCAACACTGAAGCTTTCTTT. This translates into CASSQGSNTEAFF.

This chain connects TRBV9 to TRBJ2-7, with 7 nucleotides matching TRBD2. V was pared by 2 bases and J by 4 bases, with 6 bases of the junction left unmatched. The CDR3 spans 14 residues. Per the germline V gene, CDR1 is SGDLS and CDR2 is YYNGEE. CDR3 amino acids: CASSVGTIAYEQYF. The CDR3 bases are TGTGCCAGCAGCGTCGGGACTATTGCTTACGAGCAGTACTTC.

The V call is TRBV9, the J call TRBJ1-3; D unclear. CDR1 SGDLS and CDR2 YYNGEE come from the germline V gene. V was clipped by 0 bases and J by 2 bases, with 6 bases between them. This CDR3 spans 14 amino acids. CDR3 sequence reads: CASSVGLPGNTIYF. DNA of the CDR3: TGTGCCAGCAGCGTAGGTCTTCCTGGAAACACCATATATTTT.

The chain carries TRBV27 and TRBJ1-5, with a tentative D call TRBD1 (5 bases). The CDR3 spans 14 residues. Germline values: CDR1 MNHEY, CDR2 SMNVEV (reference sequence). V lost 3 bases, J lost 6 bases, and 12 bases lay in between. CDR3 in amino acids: CASSFRPGIQPQHF. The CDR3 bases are TGTGCCAGCAGTTTCCGGCCAGGGATTCAGCCCCAGCATTTT.

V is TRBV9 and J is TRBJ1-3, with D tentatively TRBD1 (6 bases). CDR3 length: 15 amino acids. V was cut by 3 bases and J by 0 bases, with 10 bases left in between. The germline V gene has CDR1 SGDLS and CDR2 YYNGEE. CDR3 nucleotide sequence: TGTGCCAGCAGCGGGACAGTTCGCTCTGGAAACACCATATATTTT. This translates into CASSGTVRSGNTIYF.

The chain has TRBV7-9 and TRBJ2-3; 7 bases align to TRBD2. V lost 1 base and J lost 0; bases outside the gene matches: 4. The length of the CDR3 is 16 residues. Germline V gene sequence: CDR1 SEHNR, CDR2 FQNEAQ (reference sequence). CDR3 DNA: TGTGCCAGCAGCTTAGGCTCTAGCGGCAGCACAGATACGCAGTATTTT. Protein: CASSLGSSGSTDTQYF.

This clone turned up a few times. CDR3 sequence: CASSLATEGGYTF. CDR3 coding DNA: TGTGCCAGCAGCTTAGCCACGGAGGGAGGCTACACCTTC. The chain joins TRBV7-9 to TRBJ1-2; D gene unclear. This CDR3 contains 13 residues. The V end was cut by 0 bases, the J end by 8 bases, with 10 bases between. Germline CDR1 reads SEHNR; CDR2 reads FQNEAQ (reference sequence).

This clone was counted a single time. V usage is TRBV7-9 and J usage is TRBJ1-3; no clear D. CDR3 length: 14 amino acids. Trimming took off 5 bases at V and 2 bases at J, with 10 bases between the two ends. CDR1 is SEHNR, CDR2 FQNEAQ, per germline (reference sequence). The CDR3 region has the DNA TGTGCCAGCAGCCTCACAGATACTGGAAACACCATATATTTT. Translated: CASSLTDTGNTIYF.

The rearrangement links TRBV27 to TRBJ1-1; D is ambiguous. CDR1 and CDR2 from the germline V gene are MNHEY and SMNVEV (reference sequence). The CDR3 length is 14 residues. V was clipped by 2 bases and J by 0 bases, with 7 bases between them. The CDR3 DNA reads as TGTGCCAGCAGTTTAGGGAGTTTGAACACTGAAGCTTTCTTT. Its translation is CASSLGSLNTEAFF.

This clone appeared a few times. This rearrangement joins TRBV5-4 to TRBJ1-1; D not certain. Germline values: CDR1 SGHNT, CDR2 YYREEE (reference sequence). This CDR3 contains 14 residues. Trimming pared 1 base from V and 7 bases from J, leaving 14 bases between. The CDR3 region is CASSLLPSNGEAFF. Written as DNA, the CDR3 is TGTGCCAGCAGCTTGCTGCCCTCGAACGGTGAAGCTTTCTTT. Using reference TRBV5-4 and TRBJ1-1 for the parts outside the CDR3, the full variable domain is ETGVTQSPTHLIKTRGQQVTLRCSSQSGHNTVSWYQQALGQGPQFIFQYYREEENGRGNFPPRFSGLQFPNYSSELNVNALELDDSALYLCASSLLPSNGEAFFGQGTRLTVV.

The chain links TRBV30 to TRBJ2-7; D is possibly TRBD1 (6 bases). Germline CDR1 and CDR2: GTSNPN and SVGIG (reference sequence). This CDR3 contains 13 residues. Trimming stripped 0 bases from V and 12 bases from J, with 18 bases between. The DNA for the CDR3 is TGTGCCTGGAGTGTACTACAGGGCCTAGGCGTGTACTTC. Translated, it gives CAWSVLQGLGVYF.

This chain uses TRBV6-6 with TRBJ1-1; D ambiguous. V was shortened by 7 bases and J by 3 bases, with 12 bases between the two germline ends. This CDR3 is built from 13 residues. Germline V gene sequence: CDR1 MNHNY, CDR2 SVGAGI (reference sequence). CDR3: CASTHSGDTEAFF. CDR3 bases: TGTGCCAGCACTCATTCGGGAGACACTGAAGCTTTCTTT.

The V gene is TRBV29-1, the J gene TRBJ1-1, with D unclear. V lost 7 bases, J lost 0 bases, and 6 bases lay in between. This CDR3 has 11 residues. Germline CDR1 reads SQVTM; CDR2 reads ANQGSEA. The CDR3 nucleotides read TGCAGCGGTCAATTGAACACTGAAGCTTTCTTT. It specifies CSGQLNTEAFF.

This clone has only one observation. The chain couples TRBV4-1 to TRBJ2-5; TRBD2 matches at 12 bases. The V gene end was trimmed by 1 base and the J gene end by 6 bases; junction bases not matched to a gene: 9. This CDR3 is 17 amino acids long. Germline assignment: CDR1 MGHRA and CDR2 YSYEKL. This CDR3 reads CASSQGRASGGAKTQYF. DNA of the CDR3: TGCGCCAGCAGCCAAGGAAGGGCTAGCGGGGGGGCGAAGACCCAGTACTTC.

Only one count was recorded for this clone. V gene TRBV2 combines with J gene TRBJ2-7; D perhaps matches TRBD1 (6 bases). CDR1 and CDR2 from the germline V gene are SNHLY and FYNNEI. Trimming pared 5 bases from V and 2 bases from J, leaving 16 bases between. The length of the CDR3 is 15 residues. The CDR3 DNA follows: TGTGCCAGCAGTAAAGGACAGCTCCCCCCCTACGAGCAGTACTTC. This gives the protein CASSKGQLPPYEQYF. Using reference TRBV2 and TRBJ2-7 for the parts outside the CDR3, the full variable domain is EPEVTQTPSHQVTQMGQEVILRCVPISNHLYFYWYRQILGQKVEFLVSFYNNEISEKSEIFDDQFSVERPDGSNFTLKIRSTKLEDSAMYFCASSKGQLPPYEQYFGPGTRLTVT.

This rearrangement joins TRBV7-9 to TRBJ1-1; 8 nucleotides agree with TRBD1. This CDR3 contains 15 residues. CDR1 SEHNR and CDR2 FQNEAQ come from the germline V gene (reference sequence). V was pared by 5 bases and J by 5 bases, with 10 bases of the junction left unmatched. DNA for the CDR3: TGTGCCAGCAGCGTAGTACAGGGGGAGGTGACTGAAGCTTTCTTT. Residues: CASSVVQGEVTEAFF.